These 30 T cell receptor beta chains share one sample of origin, sequenced in a study of T cells in Graves' hyperthyroidism and ophthalmopathy. Amplification of TCR beta CDR3 regions used RNA as the template. The TCR CDR3 first-round RT-PCR relied on the HTBI primer set. From the multiplex PCR reads, TCRdb called clonotypes with MiXCR, one entry per CDR3 protein. The sample yields about 840,000 distinct CDR3 sequences, 35% to 40% seen once. The specimen sequenced was blood. These receptors came from a young man with Graves' hyperthyroidism.

The chain uses TRBV9 and TRBJ2-2, with 8 positions matching TRBD1. Germline CDR1 and CDR2: SGDLS and YYNGEE. CDR3 length: 17 amino acids. J lost 1 base, V lost 5 bases, and 10 bases had no gene match. CDR3 sequence (DNA): TGTGCCAGCAGTTACGTCTCTGGGACAGGGAACACCGGGGAGCTGTTTTTT. Translation gives CASSYVSGTGNTGELFF.

This clonotype appeared a few times. V and J are TRBV5-1 and TRBJ1-5; tentatively, D is TRBD1 (5 bases). Germline assignment: CDR1 SGHRS and CDR2 YFSETQ. The V and J ends lost 3 bases and 3 bases respectively, with 13 bases between them. The CDR3 length is 15 residues. The CDR3 sequence is CASSSDGAYNQPQHF. CDR3 DNA: TGCGCCAGCAGCTCGGACGGGGCTTACAATCAGCCCCAGCATTTT.

There are a few counts of this clonotype. The chain combines TRBV7-2 with TRBJ2-5; 9 nucleotides align to TRBD2. CDR3 length: 16 residues. The junction had 11 bases not matched to a gene; V was cut back by 6 bases and J by 3 bases. Germline V lookup: CDR1 SGHTA, CDR2 FQGNSA. The CDR3 nucleotides read TGTGCCAGCAGTTTCAGAGCGGGAGGCTTTGAAGAGACCCAGTACTTC. Amino acids: CASSFRAGGFEETQYF.

This clonotype showed up just a few times. The V call is TRBV4-1, the J call TRBJ2-7; TRBD1 might be the D (6 bases). This CDR3 region has 15 residues. Germline lookup yields CDR1 MGHRA and CDR2 YSYEKL. Trimming took 4 bases from V and 0 from J, leaving 13 bases between them. The CDR3 DNA reads as TGCGCCAGCAGCCCAGACAGGCTCAGCTCCTACGAGCAGTACTTC. This encodes CASSPDRLSSYEQYF.

This clonotype was seen more than once but under ten times. The chain employs TRBV4-1 and TRBJ1-6, with 7 bases aligning to TRBD1. From germline, CDR1 is MGHRA and CDR2 YSYEKL. Trimming removed 4 bases from V and 9 bases from J; junction bases left unmatched: 9. The CDR3 has 15 residues. The CDR3 DNA reads TGCGCCAGCAGCCTGGGACAGAGCGGGGGTTCACCCCTCCACTTT. This sequence encodes CASSLGQSGGSPLHF.

The sample holds many counts of this clonotype. This rearrangement joins TRBV2 to TRBJ1-5; TRBD1 might be the D (5 bases). The CDR3 runs 12 residues. The V gene lost 4 bases and the J gene lost 6 bases, with 7 bases spanning the gap. Germline lookup yields CDR1 SNHLY and CDR2 FYNNEI. CDR3 bases: TGTGCCAGCAGTGGGGGACTTCAGCCCCAGCATTTT. Translated: CASSGGLQPQHF. Full variable domain (rest looked up from reference TRBV2 and TRBJ1-5): EPEVTQTPSHQVTQMGQEVILRCVPISNHLYFYWYRQILGQKVEFLVSFYNNEISEKSEIFDDQFSVERPDGSNFTLKIRSTKLEDSAMYFCASSGGLQPQHFGDGTRLSIL.

The chain links TRBV29-1 to TRBJ2-5, with D uncertain. Germline CDR1 reads SQVTM; CDR2 reads ANQGSEA. Trimming pared 7 bases from V and 5 bases from J, leaving 14 bases between. The CDR3 is 12 residues long. The chain's CDR3 is CSAATGEETQYF. CDR3 nucleotides: TGCAGCGCCGCGACGGGTGAGGAGACCCAGTACTTC.

The CDR3 sequence is CASSPTSGRKETQYF. The CDR3 nucleotides are TGTGCCAGCAGCCCTACGAGCGGGAGAAAAGAGACCCAGTACTTC. The chain uses TRBV7-9 and TRBJ2-5; 8 bases fit TRBD2. The CDR3 contains 15 residues. Germline CDR1 SEHNR, CDR2 FQNEAQ (reference sequence). V lost 5 bases to trimming and J lost 3 bases; unmatched junction nucleotides: 8.

This clonotype was seen a handful of times. V gene TRBV20-1 combines with J gene TRBJ2-5, with D unresolved. Trimming removed 3 bases at V and 3 bases at J, with 14 bases between. Germline CDR1 reads DFQATT; CDR2 reads SNEGSKA (reference sequence). The CDR3 has 14 residues. This CDR3 reads CSASAVANKETQYF. The CDR3 nucleotides are TGCAGTGCTAGTGCGGTTGCTAACAAAGAGACCCAGTACTTC.

The chain employs TRBV5-1 and TRBJ1-1, with D uncertain. This CDR3 spans 13 amino acids. The germline V gene encodes CDR1 SGHRS and CDR2 YFSETQ. Trimming stripped 5 bases from V and 8 bases from J, with 16 bases between. CDR3 nucleotide sequence: TGCGCCAGCAGACCCGGACCGGGCTGGGAAGCTTTCTTT. Translating gives CASRPGPGWEAFF.

This clonotype was seen a handful of times. V gene TRBV7-9 combines with J gene TRBJ2-7; D is ambiguous. V shed 2 bases and J shed 4 bases, with 6 bases lying between them. CDR3 length equals 12 residues. Germline CDR1 SEHNR, CDR2 FQNEAQ (reference sequence). The CDR3 loop reads CASSLIEYEQYF. DNA for the CDR3: TGTGCCAGCAGCTTAATTGAGTACGAGCAGTACTTC.

The chain couples TRBV25-1 to TRBJ2-3; the match to TRBD1 covers 8 bases. From germline, CDR1 is MGHDK and CDR2 SYGVNS. There are 14 residues in the CDR3. Trimming removed 7 bases from V and 4 bases from J; junction bases left unmatched: 7. The CDR3 is CASTGTGPSDTQYF. CDR3 in DNA: TGTGCCAGCACTGGGACAGGACCCTCAGATACGCAGTATTTT.

This clonotype has a count of ten or more. This sequence joins TRBV10-2 and TRBJ2-5; D might be TRBD1 or TRBD2, each matching 5 bases. The CDR3 runs 14 residues. Germline V gene lookup returns CDR1 WSHSY and CDR2 SAAADI. Deletions cut 6 bases from V and 1 base from J, with 12 bases between. The CDR3 reads CASSSGRLQETQYF. DNA for the CDR3: TGCGCCAGCAGCTCGGGACGGCTCCAAGAGACCCAGTACTTC.

The rearrangement joins TRBV6-5 to TRBJ1-2, with no clear D. V lost 8 bases and J 8 bases, leaving 15 bases between the germline ends. This CDR3 region has 12 residues. Germline V lookup: CDR1 MNHEY, CDR2 SVGAGI. The CDR3 DNA is TGTGCCAGCCGTGTCATGCCGGGCGGCTACACCTTC. Translating gives CASRVMPGGYTF.

The chain uses TRBV4-3 and TRBJ2-7; 8 bases map to TRBD1. Germline CDR1 and CDR2: LGHNA and YSLEER. The V gene end was trimmed by 1 base and the J gene end by 4 bases; junction bases not matched to a gene: 3. This CDR3 is 14 amino acids long. CDR3 in amino acids: CASSQGTGMYEQYF. Here the CDR3 DNA reads TGCGCCAGCAGCCAAGGGACAGGGATGTACGAGCAGTACTTC.

This clonotype was detected many times. This rearrangement joins TRBV10-2 to TRBJ1-6; TRBD1 agrees at 9 bases. The length of the CDR3 is 14 residues. Per germline, CDR1 WSHSY and CDR2 SAAADI. With 6 bases clipped from V and 5 bases from J, the junction kept 2 bases outside the gene matches. CDR3 region: CASRTGGNNSPLHF. The CDR3 coding sequence is TGCGCCAGCAGGACAGGGGGAAATAATTCACCCCTCCACTTT.

The chain links TRBV6-5 to TRBJ1-1; D gene ambiguous. Germline V CDR1 and CDR2: MNHEY, SVGAGI. The CDR3 runs to 13 residues. Trimming took off 0 bases at V and 7 bases at J, with 9 bases between the two ends. The CDR3 region has the DNA TGTGCCAGCAGTTACTCGGCCTCGGTTGAAGCTTTCTTT. This encodes CASSYSASVEAFF.

This clonotype has more than one count but fewer than ten. The gene calls are TRBV12-3 or TRBV12-4 and TRBJ1-1; perhaps TRBD1 as D (5 bases). The V and J ends lost 4 bases and 4 bases respectively, with 13 bases between them. The CDR3 runs to 14 residues. This CDR3 reads CASSSSGTGTEAFF. The CDR3 DNA is TGTGCCAGCAGTTCCTCAGGGACCGGCACTGAAGCTTTCTTT.

This clonotype was recorded at least ten times. The rearrangement uses TRBV10-3 and TRBJ1-3; D gene unclear. Germline V gives CDR1 ENHRY, CDR2 SYGVKD. The CDR3 totals 15 residues. The V end was cut by 1 base, the J end by 0 bases, with 7 bases between. This chain's CDR3 is CAISEFPRSGNTIYF. The CDR3 DNA sequence: TGTGCCATCAGTGAGTTTCCTCGCTCTGGAAACACCATATATTTT.

This clonotype was seen ten or more times. This rearrangement joins TRBV19 to TRBJ1-1; D uncertain. Germline CDR1 and CDR2: LNHDA and SQIVND (reference sequence). V lost 1 base, J lost 9 bases, and 9 bases lay in between. The CDR3 has 12 residues. This CDR3 is CASSIGGGQAFF. In DNA, the CDR3 is TGTGCCAGTAGTATAGGGGGAGGACAAGCTTTCTTT. The variable domain in full, with the rest retrieved from reference TRBV19 and TRBJ1-1, is DGGITQSPKYLFRKEGQNVTLSCEQNLNHDAMYWYRQDPGQGLRLIYYSQIVNDFQKGDIAEGYSVSREKKESFPLTVTSAQKNPTAFYLCASSIGGGQAFFGQGTRLTVV.

The CDR3 sequence is CASSRNRYEQYF. CDR3 nucleotides: TGTGCCAGCAGCCGGAACCGCTACGAGCAGTACTTC. V is TRBV7-2 and J is TRBJ2-7; D unresolved. Germline V gives CDR1 SGHTA, CDR2 FQGNSA. The CDR3 covers 12 residues. V lost 5 bases, J lost 3 bases, and 8 bases lay in between.

The chain couples TRBV7-9 to TRBJ1-1; perhaps TRBD1 as D (5 bases). CDR3 length: 15 residues. Germline CDR1 and CDR2: SEHNR and FQNEAQ (reference sequence). The ends were cut back, 5 bases at V and 5 bases at J, with 18 bases in the middle. CDR3 region: CASSPPGPRGTEAFF. The CDR3 DNA reads TGTGCCAGCAGCCCGCCGGGACCGAGGGGAACTGAAGCTTTCTTT.

In nucleotides, the CDR3 is TGTGCCACCAGCAGCCAAGAAGGGGTGCAGCCCCAGCATTTT. Protein: CATSSQEGVQPQHF. The chain is built from TRBV15 and TRBJ1-5; TRBD1 might be the D (5 bases). Germline V CDR1 and CDR2: LNHNV, YYDKDF (reference sequence). The CDR3 is 14 amino acids. The ends were cut back, 3 bases at V and 7 bases at J, with 13 bases in the middle.

Only a few counts were recorded for this clonotype. The V gene is TRBV5-1, the J gene TRBJ2-7; D ambiguous. The length of the CDR3 is 13 residues. Germline loops: CDR1 SGHRS, CDR2 YFSETQ. Trimming removed 2 bases at V and 5 bases at J, with 11 bases between. In DNA form, the CDR3 reads TGCGCCAGCAGCTTCGCAGTGTTGGACGAGCAGTACTTC. Its translation: CASSFAVLDEQYF.

This clonotype was observed many times. The chain recombines TRBV9 with TRBJ1-1, with D perhaps TRBD1 (5 bases). Germline CDR1 SGDLS, CDR2 YYNGEE. V lost 0 bases, J lost 7 bases, and 7 bases lay in between. The CDR3 covers 12 residues. The CDR3 protein is CASSVGQGEAFF. The DNA for the CDR3 is TGTGCCAGCAGCGTAGGGCAGGGTGAAGCTTTCTTT.

This clonotype turned up a few times. The rearrangement joins TRBV6-6 to TRBJ1-5; D uncertain. CDR1 MNHNY and CDR2 SVGAGI come from the germline V gene (reference sequence). V shed 7 bases and J shed 4 bases, with 11 bases lying between them. The CDR3 runs 13 residues. The CDR3 protein is CASTLVANQPQHF. The CDR3 nucleotides read TGTGCCAGCACCCTGGTCGCTAATCAGCCCCAGCATTTT.

As to this clonotype: A much larger clone differs from this one at a single base, so this may be a read error. V is TRBV7-8 and J is TRBJ1-5; TRBD1 agrees at 7 bases. The germline gives CDR1 SGHVS, CDR2 FQNEAQ. The length of the CDR3 is 14 residues. The CDR3, as DNA: TGTGCCGGCAGCCCCCAGGGGGAGAATCAGCCCCAGCATTTT. This gives the protein CAGSPQGENQPQHF.

This sequence joins TRBV29-1 and TRBJ1-1; a weak D match, TRBD1 (6 bases). The V end lost 8 bases, the J end lost 7 bases, and 17 bases lay between the germline ends. CDR1 SQVTM and CDR2 ANQGSEA come from the germline V gene. The CDR3 sequence is 12 residues long. For the CDR3, the DNA is TGCAGCCCTCGAAGGGGGGCGGGTGAAGCTTTCTTT. It yields the protein CSPRRGAGEAFF.

The rearrangement links TRBV9 to TRBJ1-5, with D tentatively TRBD1 (5 bases). The V gene's germline CDR1 is SGDLS and CDR2 YYNGEE. This CDR3 contains 15 residues. Trimming removed 0 bases at V and 6 bases at J, with 13 bases between. The CDR3 DNA follows: TGTGCCAGCAGCGTAGGGGCAGGGCCCAGTCAGCCCCAGCATTTT. Encoded protein: CASSVGAGPSQPQHF.

In this sample, this clonotype turned up a few times. The V call is TRBV12-3 or TRBV12-4, the J call TRBJ1-2; 9 bases are shared with TRBD1. This CDR3 contains 14 residues. V lost 5 bases, J lost 4 bases, and 5 bases stayed unmatched. The CDR3 spells CASSPGQGLYGYTF. Here the CDR3 DNA reads TGTGCCAGCAGTCCCGGACAGGGGCTCTATGGCTACACCTTC.